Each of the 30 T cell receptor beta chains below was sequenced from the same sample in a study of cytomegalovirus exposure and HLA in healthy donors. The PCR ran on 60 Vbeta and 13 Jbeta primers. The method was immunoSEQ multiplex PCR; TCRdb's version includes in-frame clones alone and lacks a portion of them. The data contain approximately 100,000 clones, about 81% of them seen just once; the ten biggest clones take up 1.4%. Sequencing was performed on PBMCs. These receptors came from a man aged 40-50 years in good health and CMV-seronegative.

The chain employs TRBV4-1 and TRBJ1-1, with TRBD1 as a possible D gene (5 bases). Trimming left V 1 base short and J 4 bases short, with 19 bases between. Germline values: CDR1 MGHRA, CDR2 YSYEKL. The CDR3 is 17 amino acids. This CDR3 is CASSQVGRVDSPTEAFF. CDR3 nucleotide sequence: TGCGCCAGCAGCCAAGTTGGCAGGGTGGATTCTCCCACTGAAGCTTTCTTT.

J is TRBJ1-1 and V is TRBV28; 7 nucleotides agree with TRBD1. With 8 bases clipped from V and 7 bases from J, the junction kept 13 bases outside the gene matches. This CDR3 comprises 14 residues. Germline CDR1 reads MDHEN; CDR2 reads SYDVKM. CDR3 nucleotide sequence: TGTGCCAGCCGCCCGGGGACAGATTACGGTGAAGCTTTCTTT. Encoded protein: CASRPGTDYGEAFF.

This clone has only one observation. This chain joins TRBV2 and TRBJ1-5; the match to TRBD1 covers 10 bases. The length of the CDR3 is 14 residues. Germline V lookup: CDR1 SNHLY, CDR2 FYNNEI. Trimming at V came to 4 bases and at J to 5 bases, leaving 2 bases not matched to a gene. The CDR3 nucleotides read TGTGCCAGCAGTGGAGGGACAGGGGATCAGCCCCAGCATTTT. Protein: CASSGGTGDQPQHF.

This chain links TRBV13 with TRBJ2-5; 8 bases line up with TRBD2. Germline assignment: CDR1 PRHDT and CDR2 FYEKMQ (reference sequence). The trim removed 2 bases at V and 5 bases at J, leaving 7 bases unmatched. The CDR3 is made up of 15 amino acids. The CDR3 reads CASSLRAGGMETQYF. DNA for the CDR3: TGTGCCAGCAGCTTACGTGCGGGGGGAATGGAGACCCAGTACTTC.

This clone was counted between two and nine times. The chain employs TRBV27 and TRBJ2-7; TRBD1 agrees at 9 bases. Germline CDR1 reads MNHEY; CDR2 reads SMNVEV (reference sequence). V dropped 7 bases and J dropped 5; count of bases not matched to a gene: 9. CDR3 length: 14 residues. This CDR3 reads CASTHDRGTHEQYF. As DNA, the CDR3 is TGTGCCAGCACCCACGACAGGGGGACCCACGAGCAGTACTTC.

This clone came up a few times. The CDR3 region is CASSLENSGGWKKLFF. The DNA of the CDR3 is TGCGCCAGCAGCTTGGAGAACTCAGGGGGCTGGAAGAAACTGTTTTTT. The chain joins TRBV5-1 to TRBJ1-4, with 8 bases identical to TRBD1. The CDR3 is made up of 16 amino acids. V was clipped by 0 bases and J by 11 bases; unmatched bases: 12. Germline values: CDR1 SGHRS, CDR2 YFSETQ.

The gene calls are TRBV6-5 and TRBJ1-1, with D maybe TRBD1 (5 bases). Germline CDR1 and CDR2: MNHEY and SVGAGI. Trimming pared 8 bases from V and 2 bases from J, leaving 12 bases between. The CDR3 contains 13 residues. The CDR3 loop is CASRRGINTEAFF. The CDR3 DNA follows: TGTGCCAGCCGCCGGGGGATCAACACTGAAGCTTTCTTT.

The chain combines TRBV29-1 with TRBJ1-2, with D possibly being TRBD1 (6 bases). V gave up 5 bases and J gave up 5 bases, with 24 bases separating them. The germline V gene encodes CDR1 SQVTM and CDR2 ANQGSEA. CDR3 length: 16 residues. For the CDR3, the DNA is TGCAGCGTTTCGGGGGGCGCGTCCTCCGACGGATATGGCTACACCTTC. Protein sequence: CSVSGGASSDGYGYTF.

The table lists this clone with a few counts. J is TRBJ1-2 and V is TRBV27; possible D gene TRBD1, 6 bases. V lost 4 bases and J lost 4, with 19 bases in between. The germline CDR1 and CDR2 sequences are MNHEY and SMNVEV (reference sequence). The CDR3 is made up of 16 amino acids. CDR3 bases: TGTGCCAGCAGTTCGCAGGGGACCCGAAGTCTCTATGGCTACACCTTC. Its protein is CASSSQGTRSLYGYTF.

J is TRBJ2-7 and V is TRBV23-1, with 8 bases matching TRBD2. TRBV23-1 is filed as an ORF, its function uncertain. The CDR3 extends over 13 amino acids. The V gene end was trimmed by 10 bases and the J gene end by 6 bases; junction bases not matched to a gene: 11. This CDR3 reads CANPREGWVEQYF. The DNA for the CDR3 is TGCGCCAACCCACGGGAGGGGTGGGTCGAGCAGTACTTC.

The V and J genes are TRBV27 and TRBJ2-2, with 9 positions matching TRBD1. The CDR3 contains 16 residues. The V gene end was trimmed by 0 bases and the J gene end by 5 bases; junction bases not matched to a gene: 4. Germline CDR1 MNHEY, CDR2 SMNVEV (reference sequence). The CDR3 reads CASSLSGTGWTGELFF. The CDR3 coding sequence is TGTGCCAGCAGTTTATCCGGGACAGGGTGGACCGGGGAGCTGTTTTTT.

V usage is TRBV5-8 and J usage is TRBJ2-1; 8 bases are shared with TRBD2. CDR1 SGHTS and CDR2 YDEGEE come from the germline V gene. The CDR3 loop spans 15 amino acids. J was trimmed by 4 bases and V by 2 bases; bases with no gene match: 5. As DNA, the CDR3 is TGTGCCAGCAGCTTAGGGCGGGGGGCATACAATGAGCAGTTCTTC. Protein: CASSLGRGAYNEQFF.

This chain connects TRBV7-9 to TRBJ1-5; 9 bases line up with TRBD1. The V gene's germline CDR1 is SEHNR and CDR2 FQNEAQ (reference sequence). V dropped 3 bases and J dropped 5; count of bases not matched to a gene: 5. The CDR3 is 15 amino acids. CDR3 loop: CASSLADRGYQPQHF. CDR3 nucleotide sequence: TGTGCCAGCAGCTTGGCCGACAGGGGGTATCAGCCCCAGCATTTT. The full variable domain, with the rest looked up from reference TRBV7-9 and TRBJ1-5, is DTGVSQNPRHKITKRGQNVTFRCDPISEHNRLYWYRQTLGQGPEFLTYFQNEAQLEKSRLLSDRFSAERPKGSFSTLEIQRTEQGDSAMYLCASSLADRGYQPQHFGDGTRLSIL.

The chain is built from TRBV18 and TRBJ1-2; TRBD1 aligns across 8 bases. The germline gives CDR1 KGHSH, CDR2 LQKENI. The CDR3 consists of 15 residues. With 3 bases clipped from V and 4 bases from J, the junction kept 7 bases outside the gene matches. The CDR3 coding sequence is TGTGCCAGCTCACCGCTCGGACAGGGCGCCTATGGCTACACCTTC. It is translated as CASSPLGQGAYGYTF.

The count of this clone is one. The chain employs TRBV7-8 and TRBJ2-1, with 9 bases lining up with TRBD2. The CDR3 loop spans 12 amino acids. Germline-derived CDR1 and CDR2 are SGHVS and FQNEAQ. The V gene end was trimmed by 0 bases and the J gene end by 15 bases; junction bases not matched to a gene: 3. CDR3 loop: CASSLAGTSRFF. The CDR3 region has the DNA TGTGCCAGCAGCTTAGCGGGGACTAGCCGGTTCTTC.

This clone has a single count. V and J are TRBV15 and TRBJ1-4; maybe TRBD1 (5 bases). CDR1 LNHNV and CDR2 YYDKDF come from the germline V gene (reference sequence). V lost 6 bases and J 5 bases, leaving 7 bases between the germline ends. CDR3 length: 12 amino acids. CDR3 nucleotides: TGTGCCACCAGTTACAGGAATGAAAAACTGTTTTTT. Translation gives CATSYRNEKLFF.

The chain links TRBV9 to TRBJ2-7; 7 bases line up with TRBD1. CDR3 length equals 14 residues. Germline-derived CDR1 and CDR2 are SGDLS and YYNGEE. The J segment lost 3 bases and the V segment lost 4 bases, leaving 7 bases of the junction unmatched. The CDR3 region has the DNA TGTGCCAGCAGCACCGGGACAGCGAACTACGAGCAGTACTTC. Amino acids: CASSTGTANYEQYF. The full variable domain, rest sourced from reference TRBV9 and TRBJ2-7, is DSGVTQTPKHLITATGQRVTLRCSPRSGDLSVYWYQQSLDQGLQFLIQYYNGEERAKGNILERFSAQQFPDLHSELNLSSLELGDSALYFCASSTGTANYEQYFGPGTRLTVT.

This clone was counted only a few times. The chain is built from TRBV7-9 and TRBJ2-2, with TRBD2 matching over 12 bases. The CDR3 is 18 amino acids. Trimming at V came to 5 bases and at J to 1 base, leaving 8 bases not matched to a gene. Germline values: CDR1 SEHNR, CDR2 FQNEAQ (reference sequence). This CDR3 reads CASSAEGLAGRNTGELFF. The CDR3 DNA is TGTGCCAGCAGCGCTGAGGGACTAGCGGGCAGGAACACCGGGGAGCTGTTTTTT.

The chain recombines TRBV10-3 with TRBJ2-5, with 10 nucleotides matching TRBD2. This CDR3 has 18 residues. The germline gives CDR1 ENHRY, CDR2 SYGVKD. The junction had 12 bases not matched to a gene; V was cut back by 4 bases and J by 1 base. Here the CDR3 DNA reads TGTGCCATCAGTGGAGGTCCAGCGGGGGGGGAATTCCAAGAGACCCAGTACTTC. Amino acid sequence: CAISGGPAGGEFQETQYF.

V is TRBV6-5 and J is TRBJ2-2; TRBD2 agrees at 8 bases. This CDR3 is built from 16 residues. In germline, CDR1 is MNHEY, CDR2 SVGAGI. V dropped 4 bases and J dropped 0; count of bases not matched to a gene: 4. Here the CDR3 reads CASSLAGTTNTGELFF. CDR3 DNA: TGTGCCAGCAGTTTAGCGGGGACGACGAACACCGGGGAGCTGTTTTTT.

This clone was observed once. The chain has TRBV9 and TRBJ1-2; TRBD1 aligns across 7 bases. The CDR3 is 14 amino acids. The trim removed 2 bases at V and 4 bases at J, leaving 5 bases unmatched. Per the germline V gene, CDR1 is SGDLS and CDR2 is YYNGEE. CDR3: CASSVKDRSYGYTF. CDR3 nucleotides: TGTGCCAGCAGCGTCAAGGACAGGAGCTATGGCTACACCTTC.

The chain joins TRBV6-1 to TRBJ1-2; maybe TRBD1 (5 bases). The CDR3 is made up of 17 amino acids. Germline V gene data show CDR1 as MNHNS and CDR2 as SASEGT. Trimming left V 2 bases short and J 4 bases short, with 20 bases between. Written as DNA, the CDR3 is TGTGCCAGCAGTGAATATCTTTTCCAGGGTCGCCCCTATGGCTACACCTTC. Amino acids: CASSEYLFQGRPYGYTF.

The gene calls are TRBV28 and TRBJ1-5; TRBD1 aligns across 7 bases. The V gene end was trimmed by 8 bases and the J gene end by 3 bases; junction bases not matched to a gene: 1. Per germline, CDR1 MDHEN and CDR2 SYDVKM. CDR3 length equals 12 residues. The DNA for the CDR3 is TGTGCCAGCGACAGGGACAATCAGCCCCAGCATTTT. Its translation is CASDRDNQPQHF. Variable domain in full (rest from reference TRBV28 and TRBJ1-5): DVKVTQSSRYLVKRTGEKVFLECVQDMDHENMFWYRQDPGLGLRLIYFSYDVKMKEKGDIPEGYSVSREKKERFSLILESASTNQTSMYLCASDRDNQPQHFGDGTRLSIL.

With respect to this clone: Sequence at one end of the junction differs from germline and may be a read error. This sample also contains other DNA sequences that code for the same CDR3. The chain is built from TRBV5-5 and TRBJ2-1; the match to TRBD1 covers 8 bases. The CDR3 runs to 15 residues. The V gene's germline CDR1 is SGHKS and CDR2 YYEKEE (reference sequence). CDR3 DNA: TGCGCCAGCAGCTTGGAACAGGGGGAGTGGAATGAGCAGTTCTTC. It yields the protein CASSLEQGEWNEQFF.

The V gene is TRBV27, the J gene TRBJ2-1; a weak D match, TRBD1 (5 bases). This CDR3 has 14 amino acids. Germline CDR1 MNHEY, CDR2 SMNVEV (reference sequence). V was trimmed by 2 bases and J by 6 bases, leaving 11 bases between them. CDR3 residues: CASSLTRVGNEQFF. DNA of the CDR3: TGTGCCAGCAGTTTAACCAGGGTAGGCAATGAGCAGTTCTTC.

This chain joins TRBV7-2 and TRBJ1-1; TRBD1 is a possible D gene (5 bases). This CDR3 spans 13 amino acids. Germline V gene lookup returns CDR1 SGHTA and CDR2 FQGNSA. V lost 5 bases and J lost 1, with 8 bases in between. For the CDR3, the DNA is TGTGCCAGCAGCACAACAGGGAACACTGAAGCTTTCTTT. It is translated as CASSTTGNTEAFF.

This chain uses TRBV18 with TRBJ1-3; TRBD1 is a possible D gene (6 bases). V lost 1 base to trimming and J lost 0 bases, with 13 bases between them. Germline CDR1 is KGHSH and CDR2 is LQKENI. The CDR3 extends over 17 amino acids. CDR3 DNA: TGTGCCAGCTCACCACAGAGGACAGCAATCTCTGGAAACACCATATATTTT. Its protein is CASSPQRTAISGNTIYF.

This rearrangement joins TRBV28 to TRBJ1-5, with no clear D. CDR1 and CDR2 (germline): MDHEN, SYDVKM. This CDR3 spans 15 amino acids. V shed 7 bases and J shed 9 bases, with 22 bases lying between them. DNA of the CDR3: TGTGCCAGCATCCCCGTGGTGACTCGGAGTCGGCCCCAGCATTTT. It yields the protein CASIPVVTRSRPQHF.

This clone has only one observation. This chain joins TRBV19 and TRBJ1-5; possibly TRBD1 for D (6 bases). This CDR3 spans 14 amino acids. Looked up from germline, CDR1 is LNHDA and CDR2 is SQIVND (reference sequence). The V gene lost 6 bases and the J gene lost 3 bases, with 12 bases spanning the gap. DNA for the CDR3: TGTGCCAGTAGCCTCTGGGGGCCCAATCAGCCCCAGCATTTT. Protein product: CASSLWGPNQPQHF.

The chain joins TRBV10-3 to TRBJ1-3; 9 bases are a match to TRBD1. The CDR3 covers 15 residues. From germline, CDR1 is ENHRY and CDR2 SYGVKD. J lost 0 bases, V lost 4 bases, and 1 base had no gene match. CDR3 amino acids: CAISATGGSGNTIYF. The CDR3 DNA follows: TGTGCCATCAGTGCGACAGGGGGCTCTGGAAACACCATATATTTT.